Listed below are T cell receptor beta chains from one sample, sequenced in a study of regulatory T cells in long-lasting Graves disease. TCRdb used MiXCR to reprocess the multiplex PCR reads, holding one entry per CDR3 protein. This table has about 420,000 distinct CDR3 sequences, less than 25% appearing once. The sample here was peripheral blood mononuclear cells (PBMCs), taken when the disease was refractory, from a patient treated with antithyroid drugs. The receptor set was obtained from a female donor with Graves disease. Each CDR3 is given with its conserved first and last residue. Each record gives: D gene, clone size, V gene, J gene, CDR3 DNA, CDR3 protein. D genes are given only for firm matches. Only part of the rows carry a size: once, few, many, or a class if the clone is expanded.

>TRBD1|few|TRBV5-1|TRBJ2-6
TGCGCCAGCACCCCCCTAGGGACAGAACTAAACTCTGGGGCCAACGTCCTGACTTTC
CASTPLGTELNSGANVLTF
>TRBD1|many|TRBV2|TRBJ1-1
TGTGCCAGCAGTTTAGACAGGGGCAACCGTGGCACTGAAGCTTTCTTT
CASSLDRGNRGTEAFF
>NA|many|TRBV12-3/TRBV12-4|TRBJ1-1
TGTGCCAGCAGTCAGGGACGGGCGACGGACACTGAAGCTTTCTTT
CASSQGRATDTEAFF
>NA|few|TRBV28|TRBJ1-2
TGTGCCAGCAGTTTACCCACAACAGGAGGTAGCTATGGCTACACCTTC
CASSLPTTGGSYGYTF
>NA|NA|TRBV29-1|TRBJ1-5
TGCAGCGTCGCCCGGGGGCGGGATCAGCCCCAGCATTTT
CSVARGRDQPQHF
>NA|many|TRBV27|TRBJ1-1
TGTGCCAGCAGTTTAAACCGGGTTGGCACTGAAGCTTTCTTT
CASSLNRVGTEAFF
>NA|NA|TRBV5-1|TRBJ2-5
TGCGCCAGCAGCTTAGGGACGTACCAAGAGACCCAGTACTTC
CASSLGTYQETQYF
>NA|NA|TRBV4-1|TRBJ2-4
TGCGCCAGCAGCCGGGGACACGGGGAAAGCATTCAGTACTTC
CASSRGHGESIQYF
>NA|many|TRBV29-1|TRBJ2-7
TGCAGCGTGCGCTCGGTAGCGGTGACCTACGAGCAGTACTTC
CSVRSVAVTYEQYF
>NA|many|TRBV6-5|TRBJ1-1
TGTGCCAGCAGTTACCTGGGGATGAACACTGAAGCTTTCTTT
CASSYLGMNTEAFF
>NA|few|TRBV5-1|TRBJ1-1
TGCGCCAGCAGCTTGGATGGGGGGGGTGCTTTCTTT
CASSLDGGGAFF
>TRBD2|NA|TRBV19|TRBJ2-2
TGTGCCAGTAGTACTAGCGGGAGCACGGCGTCCGGGGAGCTGTTTTTT
CASSTSGSTASGELFF
>TRBD1|few|TRBV5-8|TRBJ1-1
TGTGCCAGCAGCTTGGGTGACAGGGGTCTTCGTACTGAAGCTTTCTTT
CASSLGDRGLRTEAFF
>NA|NA|TRBV5-1|TRBJ2-5
TGCGCCAGCAGCACGGGGTCAACCCAAGAGACCCAGTACTTC
CASSTGSTQETQYF
>NA|NA|TRBV20-1|TRBJ2-5
TGCAGTGCTAGAGTTGGAGAGTCCCAGTACTTC
CSARVGESQYF
>NA|NA|TRBV5-1|TRBJ1-3
TGCGCCAGCAGCTTGGTAGGAAGCGGCTACTCTGGAAACACCATATATTTT
CASSLVGSGYSGNTIYF
>NA|NA|TRBV29-1|TRBJ1-4
TGCAGCGTAGCCCTTGGGGGAGGGAATGAAAAACTGTTTTTT
CSVALGGGNEKLFF
>TRBD2|few|TRBV3-1|TRBJ2-3
TGTGCCAGCAGCCAAGACAGCGGGAGGGCCCCAGATACGCAGTATTTT
CASSQDSGRAPDTQYF
>NA|NA|TRBV19|TRBJ1-6
TGTGCCAGTAGTCCCCTCGGTGGCAGCTCCTATAATTCACCCCTCCACTTT
CASSPLGGSSYNSPLHF
>TRBD1|once|TRBV10-3|TRBJ2-5
TGTGCCATCAGTGAGTTAGGACAGGGGACAGAGACCCAGTACTTC
CAISELGQGTETQYF
>TRBD1|NA|TRBV7-2|TRBJ2-7
TGTGCCAGCAGCCGGACAGGGACCTACTACGAGCAGTACTTC
CASSRTGTYYEQYF
>TRBD1|many|TRBV28|TRBJ1-5
TGTGCCAGCAGCCCGACAGGGGTCAATCAGCCCCAGCATTTT
CASSPTGVNQPQHF
>NA|many|TRBV6-5|TRBJ1-1
TGTGCCAGCAGTTCGACGAAAAGGGGCGGAGTCGCTGAAGCTTTCTTT
CASSSTKRGGVAEAFF
>TRBD1|few|TRBV29-1|TRBJ2-7
TGCAGCGTTGCCCGGGACAGGGGTTGGGAGCAGTACTTC
CSVARDRGWEQYF
>TRBD1|NA|TRBV9|TRBJ2-2
TGTGCCAGCAGCTTGCAGGACAGGGTGAACACCGGGGAGCTGTTTTTT
CASSLQDRVNTGELFF
>NA|NA|TRBV19|TRBJ2-6
TGTGCCGTCCGAAGGGAGGGGGCCAACGTCCTGACTTTC
CAVRREGANVLTF
>TRBD2|many|TRBV2|TRBJ2-4
TGTGCCAGCAGGGGACTAGCGGGAGGGGTTTCCAAAAACATTCAGTACTTC
CASRGLAGGVSKNIQYF
>NA|few|TRBV7-9|TRBJ2-7
TGTGCCAGCAGCTTGGTATCCGGGAAATACCGTATAGAGCAGTACTTC
CASSLVSGKYRIEQYF
>NA|many|TRBV6-5|TRBJ1-2
TGTGCCAGCAGTTACCTCGGGGCAGGACTCGGTGGCTACACCTTC
CASSYLGAGLGGYTF